These 9 T cell receptor beta chains originate from one sample sequenced in a study of blood T cell repertoires in COVID-19. Some clones are missing from TCRdb's copy, which holds only in-frame ones; the method was immunoSEQ multiplex PCR. Among 75,000 to 95,000 clones listed, 72% were seen once. The sequenced material came from peripheral blood. The receptors here all came from a woman in her fifties or sixties in a cohort sampled during active or convalescent COVID-19.

The chain couples TRBV7-2 to TRBJ2-1; D is perhaps TRBD1 (5 bases). This CDR3 has 16 amino acids. Looked up from germline, CDR1 is SGHTA and CDR2 is FQGNSA. Trimming removed 2 bases from V and 3 bases from J, with 14 bases in between. The CDR3 here is CASSLQGAPLYNEQFF. CDR3 nucleotides: TGTGCCAGCAGCTTACAGGGTGCCCCTCTCTACAATGAGCAGTTCTTC.

V gene TRBV5-1 combines with J gene TRBJ1-6; D is unresolved. Germline V gene lookup returns CDR1 SGHRS and CDR2 YFSETQ. V was shortened by 0 bases and J by 15 bases, with 16 bases between the two germline ends. The CDR3 loop spans 14 amino acids. The DNA of the CDR3 is TGCGCCAGCAGCTTGGCCGGGTCAGATAGGAGCCTCCACTTT. The encoded protein is CASSLAGSDRSLHF.

The rearrangement links TRBV10-2 to TRBJ2-3, with TRBD2 identical over 10 bases. Per germline, CDR1 WSHSY and CDR2 SAAADI. CDR3 length equals 18 residues. J lost 4 bases, V lost 7 bases, and 17 bases had no gene match. The CDR3 region has the DNA TGCGCCAGCATTCTCGCCGTCAGCGGGGGGGCCCAGGCAGATACGCAGTATTTT. Encoded protein: CASILAVSGGAQADTQYF.

The chain joins TRBV5-6 to TRBJ2-7, with 8 bases that match TRBD1. V was clipped by 4 bases and J by 6 bases; unmatched bases: 15. The CDR3 is made up of 16 amino acids. In germline, CDR1 is SGHDT, CDR2 YYEEEE. The CDR3 DNA reads TGTGCCAGCAGCCTACTCGACAGGGGTTATCCGGGCGAGCAGTACTTC. It translates to CASSLLDRGYPGEQYF.

The chain couples TRBV4-3 to TRBJ2-2, with 8 bases lining up with TRBD1. Germline V gene data show CDR1 as LGHNA and CDR2 as YSLEER. The CDR3 sequence is 16 residues long. The junction had 2 bases not matched to a gene; V was cut back by 2 bases and J by 0 bases. The CDR3 loop is CASSQLTGANTGELFF. In nucleotides, the CDR3 is TGCGCCAGCAGCCAACTGACAGGGGCGAACACCGGGGAGCTGTTTTTT.

This clone was observed a few times. The CDR3, as DNA: TGTGCCAGCTCACAGCAGGGGGCCCAGCAGTATTTT. This sequence encodes CASSQQGAQQYF. The V call is TRBV18, the J call TRBJ2-3, with 8 bases lining up with TRBD1. The CDR3 has 12 residues. V shed 4 bases, J shed 11 bases, and the junction held 5 bases outside the gene matches. CDR1 and CDR2 from the germline V gene are KGHSH and LQKENI.

In this sample, this clone turned up many times. This chain joins TRBV6-5 and TRBJ1-1; D is undetermined. This CDR3 is 15 amino acids long. The V gene lost 6 bases and the J gene lost 0 bases, with 14 bases spanning the gap. CDR1 is MNHEY, CDR2 SVGAGI, per germline. The CDR3 bases are TGTGCCAGCAGGAATCGACCGGGAATGAACACTGAAGCTTTCTTT. Amino acid sequence: CASRNRPGMNTEAFF.

The chain joins TRBV30 to TRBJ2-4, with 7 bases lining up with TRBD2. Germline V gene lookup returns CDR1 GTSNPN and CDR2 SVGIG (reference sequence). Trimming removed 2 bases from V and 0 bases from J; junction bases left unmatched: 4. This CDR3 has 15 amino acids. CDR3 bases: TGTGCCTGGAGTACGGGGAGGGGAGCCAAAAACATTCAGTACTTC. It translates to CAWSTGRGAKNIQYF.

This chain joins TRBV5-1 and TRBJ1-4; D may be TRBD1 (5 bases). The V gene lost 0 bases and the J gene lost 4 bases, with 10 bases spanning the gap. This CDR3 has 15 residues. The germline V gene encodes CDR1 SGHRS and CDR2 YFSETQ. DNA of the CDR3: TGCGCCAGCAGCTTGGGACAGACTTTTAATGAAAAACTGTTTTTT. The encoded protein is CASSLGQTFNEKLFF.